The T cell receptor (beta chain) described here comes from a study of T cell responses to AZD1222 COVID-19 vaccine (dated by TCRdb to 2020 to 2023). The study in broad terms: A total of about 230 trial participants underwent TCR sequencing, of whom 207 received two doses of AZD1222 and 26 received two doses of the MenACWY control vaccine. Trial participants were enrolled by age into 18-55, 56-69 and 70-plus year subgroups, with around 150, 28 and 57 TCR-sequenced participants respectively. Results the study describes overall, beyond this receptor: A significant rise in spike-specific TCR breadth and depth was observed after two AZD1222 doses relative to day 0 and relative to MenACWY recipients. CD4 TCRs associated with the vaccine covered the entire spike protein, and the dominant responses were in regions 160-218 and 743-854. In the small 56-69-year group, the increase in depth fell short of significance, most likely because of low power. No day 14 peak-response samples were available, so repertoires were characterized only after the peak T cell response. Conclusions about previously exposed vaccinees are limited, since just six AZD1222 recipients were seropositive for SARS-CoV-2 at baseline. Participants were mostly white British, with more females than males. The authors suggested clonal diversity may have been underestimated. Reportedly, close to half of the unique spike-specific TCRs recognized epitopes lying outside the regions that are mutated in the B.1.351 and B.1.1.7 variants.

The CDR3 regions of human TCRbeta chains were subjected to immunosequencing. The paper's data handling went like this. TCRs in the repertoires were compared against a reference library of SARS-CoV-2-specific TCRs that had been generated with the MIRA antigen-specificity platform. Breadth was defined as the fraction of unique TCRs that were SARS-CoV-2-associated. Depth was defined as the fraction of total T cells that were SARS-CoV-2-associated. Each spike-specific TCR was assigned to its reactive spike region and to a CD4 or CD8 class using the MIRA data. Log10-transformed breadth and depth values were compared by one-way ANOVA with Sidak's multiple comparisons tests. The table comes from immuneACCESS by way of TCRdb, which keeps in-frame sequences with V and J called. Part of the clones is missing from these tables; in studies checked, under half for an unresolved V gene and the rest for unknown reasons. The D gene and trimming were derived from the DNA, and the V and J assignments and clone size from that table. The sample records 98,000 or so clones, approximately 88% of which are singletons. The ten largest clones add up to about 14% of the sample.

The CDR3, from cysteine to phenylalanine, totals 14 residues. Here the CDR3 DNA is all that survives: 42 bases in frame from base 1. Sequences MNHEY (CDR1) and SVGAGI (CDR2) are obtained from the germline V gene. V is trimmed back by 4 bases and J by 4 bases, and the junction contains 6 bases that no gene match accounts for. Per the publication, the time point label means: about 28 days (+/-7) after the second vaccine dose. Because spike-specific TCR depth and breadth did not differ between the two schedules, AZD1222 recipients who got a second dose at roughly 4 weeks were pooled with those who got a second dose at roughly 12 weeks. Samples from vaccinated people were obtained from the UK trials COV001 and COV002, which included a single-blind randomized controlled phase 2/3 trial of AZD1222 (ChAdOx1 nCoV-19) in healthy adults. For TCRbeta chain sequencing, PBMC samples were collected from trial participants at day 0 and at day 28 after the second dose.

Comment on this clone: Its binding antigen is unknown. No clone much larger than this one lies a single base away; base qualities are absent.

This specimen was peripheral blood, taken 28 days after the second AZD1222 dose. The sequence was collected from an adult who received the AZD1222 COVID-19 vaccine. This receptor chain uses TRBV6-5 and TRBJ2-7, with 8 bases aligning to TRBD1. The DNA sequence is TGTGCCAGCAGTTCAAGCTGGACAGGGTACGAGCAGTACTTC. It specifies CASSSSWTGYEQYF.